This TCR beta chain was observed in a study of cytomegalovirus exposure and HLA in healthy donors. This clone was seen only a few times. Method: immunoSEQ multiplex PCR; TCRdb's copy keeps in-frame clones and lacks some. The sample includes around 98,000 clones, 87% of them seen just once. CDR3 length equals 14 residues. The J segment lost 5 bases and the V segment lost 4 bases, leaving 2 bases of the junction unmatched. In germline, CDR1 is SNHLY, CDR2 FYNNEI. Sequenced sample: PBMCs. The V gene is TRBV2, the J gene TRBJ2-5, with 12 bases aligning to TRBD2. The TCR originated in a woman in her 30s in good health and CMV-seronegative. CDR3 bases: TGTGCCAGCAGTGCTGGACTAGCGGGGGAGACCCAGTACTTC. This translates into CASSAGLAGETQYF. Looking up the rest from reference TRBV2 and TRBJ2-5 gives the full variable domain: EPEVTQTPSHQVTQMGQEVILRCVPISNHLYFYWYRQILGQKVEFLVSFYNNEISEKSEIFDDQFSVERPDGSNFTLKIRSTKLEDSAMYFCASSAGLAGETQYFGPGTRLLVL.